Listed here are 8 T cell receptor beta chains from one sample, sequenced in a study of vaccination effects on CD4 cells after COVID-19. Their antigens remain unidentified. Profiling relied on immunoSEQ multiplex PCR, and the TCRdb table lists in-frame clones only, not all of them. The sample consists of some 68,000 clones, around 81% of them appearing once. Antigen-specific CD4+ T cell clonotypes were called by their expansion after viral peptide-pool culture in ViraFEST. Culture proceeded for approximately 10 days, and CD4+ T cells were then isolated. Either the BNT162b2 or mRNA-1273 vaccine was given to participants in two doses. This material consisted of CD4+ T cells from PBMCs cultured with HCoV-229E spike peptides, taken after COVID-19 vaccination. The source of these receptors is a human donor who received a COVID-19 vaccine.

The gene calls are TRBV28 and TRBJ1-2; D unclear. Germline CDR1 is MDHEN and CDR2 is SYDVKM. The V end lost 3 bases, the J end lost 2 bases, and 7 bases lay between the germline ends. The CDR3 runs to 13 residues. CDR3: CASSFRGNYGYTF. The DNA of the CDR3 is TGTGCCAGCAGTTTCCGGGGAAACTATGGCTACACCTTC.

The chain recombines TRBV27 with TRBJ2-5; TRBD1 matches 7 bases. CDR3 length equals 15 residues. The V gene's germline CDR1 is MNHEY and CDR2 SMNVEV (reference sequence). V gave up 5 bases and J gave up 4 bases; unmatched junction bases: 10. In DNA form, the CDR3 reads TGTGCCAGCAGTAAGACCCCGACAGGGCTAGAGACCCAGTACTTC. It codes for CASSKTPTGLETQYF.

This chain connects TRBV5-1 to TRBJ1-3; D is undetermined. The CDR3 loop spans 15 amino acids. Germline V gene sequence: CDR1 SGHRS, CDR2 YFSETQ. Deletions cut 4 bases from V and 0 bases from J, with 11 bases between. CDR3 sequence: CASSLGGVSGNTIYF. The DNA for the CDR3 is TGCGCCAGCAGCCTCGGCGGGGTCTCTGGAAACACCATATATTTT.

This clone has just a few counts. J is TRBJ2-1 and V is TRBV30, with TRBD2 identical over 7 bases. Germline values: CDR1 GTSNPN, CDR2 SVGIG (reference sequence). The CDR3 contains 14 residues. Trimming at V came to 4 bases and at J to 0 bases, leaving 3 bases not matched to a gene. The CDR3 is CAWIGGSSYNEQFF. The CDR3, as DNA: TGTGCCTGGATAGGCGGGAGCTCCTACAATGAGCAGTTCTTC.

V and J are TRBV6-5 and TRBJ2-7, with D perhaps TRBD1 or TRBD2 (5 bases each). The V gene lost 2 bases and the J gene lost 4 bases, with 9 bases spanning the gap. Germline V CDR1 and CDR2: MNHEY, SVGAGI. The CDR3 sequence is 13 residues long. CDR3 in amino acids: CASSYNGGYEQYV. Written as DNA, the CDR3 is TGTGCCAGCAGTTACAATGGGGGTTACGAGCAGTACGTC.

This clone appeared once. The rearrangement links TRBV30 to TRBJ2-2; tentative D call: TRBD2 (5 bases). Per germline, CDR1 GTSNPN and CDR2 SVGIG (reference sequence). The CDR3 contains 16 residues. The V end lost 0 bases, the J end lost 2 bases, and 13 bases lay between the germline ends. DNA for the CDR3: TGTGCCTGGAGTGTCGTAGGACTCGAAAACACCGGGGAGCTGTTTTTT. Encoded protein: CAWSVVGLENTGELFF.

This chain uses TRBV5-4 with TRBJ2-3, with 10 bases lining up with TRBD1. This CDR3 spans 15 amino acids. From germline, CDR1 is SGHNT and CDR2 YYREEE (reference sequence). V shed 5 bases and J 2 bases; nucleotides not matched to a gene: 5. The CDR3 nucleotides are TGTGCCAGCAGTTCCGGGACAGGGGTCACAGATACGCAGTATTTT. Translated: CASSSGTGVTDTQYF.

The chain links TRBV2 to TRBJ2-2; the D is unclear. The CDR3 has 16 residues. The V end lost 5 bases, the J end lost 4 bases, and 17 bases lay between the germline ends. CDR1 is SNHLY and CDR2 is FYNNEI in the germline V gene. CDR3 coding DNA: TGTGCCAGCAGTAACGCCTTGGCCGTTACCACCGGGGAGCTGTTTTTT. This gives the protein CASSNALAVTTGELFF.